The count of the clone carrying this T cell receptor beta chain is one. This sample was taken from a study of blood T cell repertoires in COVID-19. Study-level information: The samples span acute and convalescent COVID-19 from the United States, Italy and Spain.

CDR1 SGHRS and CDR2 YFSETQ come from the germline V gene. V lost 1 base to trimming and J lost 4 bases, with 11 bases between them. This CDR3 has 14 amino acids. Assay used: immunoSEQ multiplex PCR; TCRdb lists only in-frame clones, some missing. The sample holds 53,000 or so clones, roughly four fifths seen once. Sequenced sample: peripheral blood. The rearrangement links TRBV5-1 to TRBJ1-2, with D perhaps TRBD1 (5 bases). The clonotype originates from a human donor in a cohort sampled during active COVID-19. The CDR3 loop is CASSLYTGPYGYTF. CDR3 sequence (DNA): TGCGCCAGCAGCTTGTATACAGGACCCTATGGCTACACCTTC. Looking up the rest from reference TRBV5-1 and TRBJ1-2 gives the full variable domain: KAGVTQTPRYLIKTRGQQVTLSCSPISGHRSVSWYQQTPGQGLQFLFEYFSETQRNKGNFPGRFSGRQFSNSRSEMNVSTLELGDSALYLCASSLYTGPYGYTFGSGTRLTVV.